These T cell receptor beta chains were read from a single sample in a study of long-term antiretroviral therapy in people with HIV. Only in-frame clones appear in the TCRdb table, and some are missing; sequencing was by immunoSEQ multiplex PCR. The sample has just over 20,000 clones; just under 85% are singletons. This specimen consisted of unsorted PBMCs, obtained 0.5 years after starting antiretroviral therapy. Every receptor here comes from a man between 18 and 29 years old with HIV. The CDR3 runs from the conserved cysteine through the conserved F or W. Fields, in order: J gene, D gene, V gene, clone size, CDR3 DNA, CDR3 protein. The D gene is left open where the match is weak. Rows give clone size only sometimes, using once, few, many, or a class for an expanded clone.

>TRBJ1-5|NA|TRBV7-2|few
TGTGCCAGCAGCTCAGAGGTGAATCAGCCCCAGCATTTT
CASSSEVNQPQHF
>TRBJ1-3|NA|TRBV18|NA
TGTGCCAGCTCACCAGATGGCCACCTGGTCTCTGGAAACACCATATATTTT
CASSPDGHLVSGNTIYF
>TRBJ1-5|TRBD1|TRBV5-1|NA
TGCGCCAGCAGCCTGGGACAGGGGGCGTTTGGTGATCAGCCCCAGCATTTT
CASSLGQGAFGDQPQHF
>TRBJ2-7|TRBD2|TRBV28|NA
TGTGCCAGCAGTTTATCGGGGGGGACGTACTTC
CASSLSGGTYF
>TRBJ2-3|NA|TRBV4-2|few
TGTGCCAGCAGCCAAGAAGAGGCGGACGGCACAGATACGCAGTATTTT
CASSQEEADGTDTQYF
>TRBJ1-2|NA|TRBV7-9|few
TGTGCCAGCAGCTGGACGAATGGCTACACCTTC
CASSWTNGYTF
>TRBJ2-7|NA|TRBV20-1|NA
TGCAGTGCCCTAAACTACGAGCAGTACTTC
CSALNYEQYF
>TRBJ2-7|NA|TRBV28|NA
TGTGCCAGCCGTTATGGGGCCTCGCAGCTTTACGAGCAGTACTTC
CASRYGASQLYEQYF
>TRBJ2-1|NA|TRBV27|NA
TGTGCCAGCAGTTTATCGCAGAGCGCCCGCTCCTACAATGAGCAGTTCTTC
CASSLSQSARSYNEQFF
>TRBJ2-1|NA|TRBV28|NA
TGTGCCAGCAGTTTTGCCCGACCACGCAATGAGCAGTTCTTC
CASSFARPRNEQFF
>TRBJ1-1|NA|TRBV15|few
TGTGCCACCAGCATCGACAGGAGGAACACTGAAGCTTTCTTT
CATSIDRRNTEAFF
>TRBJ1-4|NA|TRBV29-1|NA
TGCAGCGTTTGGGCAGGGGATGAAAAACTGTTTTTT
CSVWAGDEKLFF
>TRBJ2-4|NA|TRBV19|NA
TGTGCCAGTAGTATAAGTAGTCCAAACATTCAGTACTTC
CASSISSPNIQYF
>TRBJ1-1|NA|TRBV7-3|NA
TGTGCCAGCAGCCACCTCGGGGGGTTGAACACTGAAGCTTTCTTT
CASSHLGGLNTEAFF
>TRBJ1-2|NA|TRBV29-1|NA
TGCAGCGGGACCGACGGCTATGGCTACACCTTC
CSGTDGYGYTF
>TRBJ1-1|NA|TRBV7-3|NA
TGTGCCAGCAGCTTAATCGGACGGACTGAAGCTTTCTTT
CASSLIGRTEAFF
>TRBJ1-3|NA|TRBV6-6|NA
TGTGCCAGCAGCTACGACGGAAACTCTGGAAACACCATATATTTT
CASSYDGNSGNTIYF
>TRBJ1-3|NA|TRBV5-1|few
TGCGCCAGCAGCTTGGGAGCTACCTCTGGAAACACCATATATTTT
CASSLGATSGNTIYF
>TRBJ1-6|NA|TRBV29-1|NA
TGCAGCGTTGGGGGGCTCAGGAATTCACCCCTCCACTTT
CSVGGLRNSPLHF
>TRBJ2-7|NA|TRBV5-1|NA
TGCGCCAGCAGCTTGGGCTCTACGAGGGAGTCAGCCTACGAGCAGTACTTC
CASSLGSTRESAYEQYF
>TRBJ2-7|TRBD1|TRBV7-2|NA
TGTGCCAGCAGCTTAGGACAGGGAGCCTACGAGCAGTACTTC
CASSLGQGAYEQYF
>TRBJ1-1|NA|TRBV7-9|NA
TGTGCCAGCAGCAAGGTGATAGCAGGGGCTAACAGTGAAGCTTTCTTT
CASSKVIAGANSEAFF
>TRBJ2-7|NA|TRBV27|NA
TGTGCCAGCGGAGACTACGAGCAGTACTTC
CASGDYEQYF
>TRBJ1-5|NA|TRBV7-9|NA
TGTGCCAGCAGCTTAGAACAGAATCAGCCCCAGCATTTT
CASSLEQNQPQHF
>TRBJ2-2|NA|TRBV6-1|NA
TGTGCCAGCAGTGAATTCCTGGGGGGAACCGGGGAGCTGTTTTTT
CASSEFLGGTGELFF
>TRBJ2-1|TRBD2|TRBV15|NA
TGTGCCACCAGTAAACTAGCGGGCCCCTACAATGAGCAGTTCTTC
CATSKLAGPYNEQFF
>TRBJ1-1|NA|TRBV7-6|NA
TGTGCCAGCAGCCATTTTAAGAACACTGAAGCTTTCTTT
CASSHFKNTEAFF
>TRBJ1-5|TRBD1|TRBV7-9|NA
TGTGCCAGCAGCCTACCGGGACAGGGTAATCAGCCCCAGCATTTT
CASSLPGQGNQPQHF
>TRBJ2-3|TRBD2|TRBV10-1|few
TGCGCCAGCAAGCCCTTTAGCGGGAGCGCAGATACGCAGTATTTT
CASKPFSGSADTQYF
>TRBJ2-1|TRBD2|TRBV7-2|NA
TGTGCCAGCAGCTTAGCTAGCGGGAGGGATGAGCAGTTCTTC
CASSLASGRDEQFF
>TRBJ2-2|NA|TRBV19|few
TGTGCCAGCCCGGGCTCCACCGGGGAGCTGTTTTTT
CASPGSTGELFF
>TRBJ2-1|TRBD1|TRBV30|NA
TGTGCCTGGAGTTCCGGACAGGGGCTTAATGAGCAGTTCTTC
CAWSSGQGLNEQFF
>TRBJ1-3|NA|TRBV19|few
TGTGCCAGTAGTCCCAACACAGGGTTCGCTGGAAACACCATATATTTT
CASSPNTGFAGNTIYF
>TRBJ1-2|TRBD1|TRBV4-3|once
TGCGCCAGCAGCCAGTCCCGGACAGGTGATTTTCCTGGCTACACCTTC
CASSQSRTGDFPGYTF
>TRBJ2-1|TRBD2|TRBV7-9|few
TGTGCCAGCAGTCCCCGGCTAGCGGGAGGGCCTTCCTACAATGAGCAGTTCTTC
CASSPRLAGGPSYNEQFF
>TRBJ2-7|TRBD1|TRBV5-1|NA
TGCGCCAGCAGCCTCTGGACAGGAAGGGGCGAGCAGTACTTC
CASSLWTGRGEQYF
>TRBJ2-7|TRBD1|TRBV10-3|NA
TGTGCCATCAGTGAGGACAGGGGATCCTACGAGCAGTACTTC
CAISEDRGSYEQYF
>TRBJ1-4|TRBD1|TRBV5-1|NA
TGCGCCAGCAGCTTCGGGACAGGGCCTGAAAAACTGTTTTTT
CASSFGTGPEKLFF
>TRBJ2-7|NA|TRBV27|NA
TGTGCCACCCGAATCACCGGGAGATTCTACGAGCAGTACTTC
CATRITGRFYEQYF
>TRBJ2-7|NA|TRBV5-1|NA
TGCGCCAGCAGCCCCGACAACTACGAGCAGTACTTC
CASSPDNYEQYF
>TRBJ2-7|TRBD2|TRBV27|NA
TGTGCCAGCAGTTTACGGGCTAGCGGGAGGACGATTTCCTACGAGCAGTACTTC
CASSLRASGRTISYEQYF
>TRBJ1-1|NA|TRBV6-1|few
TGTGCCAGCACCCTCACGTGGGAAGGAGGGACTGAAGCTTTCTTT
CASTLTWEGGTEAFF